This is a list of T cell receptor beta chains from one sample in a study of neurological immune-mediated disorders. Each CDR3 protein gets one entry after TCRdb re-called the 5' RACE reads with MiXCR. The table lists 65,000 to 85,000 distinct CDR3 sequences, approximately 3.4% of them singletons, with around 5.2% in the top ten. The specimen was PBMCs. All receptors come from a woman aged 50 to 60 with multiple sclerosis. CDR3s include the opening cysteine and the closing phenylalanine or tryptophan. The D gene is left open where the match is weak. Clone size is not always given. Where it is, it says once, few, many or a class for expanded clones.

>many|NA|TRBV20-1|TRBJ1-2
CSDQSYGYTF
TGCAGTGATCAGTCCTATGGCTACACCTTC
>many|NA|TRBV7-8|TRBJ2-7
CASRGTPGGHAGYEQYF
TGTGCCAGCAGAGGAACCCCCGGAGGGCACGCCGGGTACGAGCAGTACTTC
>NA|NA|TRBV7-2|TRBJ2-1
CASSLYGNSYNEQFF
TGTGCCAGCAGCTTATACGGGAACTCCTACAATGAGCAGTTCTTC
>many|NA|TRBV7-2|TRBJ2-2
CASSLATVVTGELFF
TGTGCCAGCAGCTTAGCGACAGTCGTCACCGGGGAGCTGTTTTTT
>many|TRBD1|TRBV15|TRBJ2-7
CATSRGQGPYEQYF
TGTGCCACCAGCAGAGGACAGGGGCCTTACGAGCAGTACTTC
>many|NA|TRBV7-2|TRBJ2-1
CASSERDLQFF
TGTGCCAGCAGCGAGAGGGACCTGCAGTTCTTC
>many|TRBD1|TRBV4-3|TRBJ2-3
CASSLGQGADTQYF
TGCGCCAGCAGCCTGGGACAGGGGGCAGATACGCAGTATTTT
>many|NA|TRBV20-1|TRBJ1-1
CSARLGGYEAFF
TGCAGTGCTAGGCTGGGTGGATATGAAGCTTTCTTT
>many|NA|TRBV6-6|TRBJ2-4
CASSRHEPLLAKNIQYF
TGTGCCAGCAGCCGACACGAACCTCTACTAGCCAAAAACATTCAGTACTTC
>many|NA|TRBV19|TRBJ1-2
CASRGIFSYGYTF
TGTGCCAGTAGGGGTATTTTTTCCTATGGCTACACCTTC
>many|NA|TRBV7-8|TRBJ1-5
CASSYYRGQPQHF
TGTGCCAGCAGCTACTATCGGGGTCAGCCCCAGCATTTT
>many|NA|TRBV20-1|TRBJ2-2
CSARAGWVGELFF
TGCAGTGCTAGAGCCGGGTGGGTCGGGGAGCTGTTTTTT
>many|TRBD1|TRBV20-1|TRBJ2-3
CSAKRDRLTTDTQYF
TGCAGTGCTAAAAGGGACAGGCTAACTACAGATACGCAGTATTTT
>many|NA|TRBV2|TRBJ2-3
CASSPGVTTDTQYF
TGTGCCAGCAGTCCGGGGGTTACCACAGATACGCAGTATTTT
>many|NA|TRBV15|TRBJ2-2
CATSRDLGLSGELFF
TGTGCCACCAGCAGAGATCTCGGGTTAAGCGGGGAGCTGTTTTTT
>many|NA|TRBV5-1|TRBJ1-4
CASTHGADDDEKLFF
TGCGCCAGCACCCATGGAGCGGATGATGATGAAAAACTGTTTTTT
>many|TRBD2|TRBV6-5|TRBJ2-1
CANSRGGNEQFF
TGTGCCAACTCGCGGGGGGGCAATGAGCAGTTCTTC
>many|NA|TRBV4-3|TRBJ1-2
CASSQVSSNYGYTF
TGCGCCAGCAGCCAAGTCTCGTCTAACTATGGCTACACCTTC
>NA|NA|TRBV7-8|TRBJ2-1
CASSSGLPSYNEQFF
TGTGCCAGCAGCTCCGGATTGCCCTCCTACAATGAGCAGTTCTTC
>many|NA|TRBV29-1|TRBJ1-2
CSVARSYGYTF
TGCAGCGTTGCCCGGTCTTATGGCTACACCTTC
>many|NA|TRBV12-3/TRBV12-4|TRBJ2-1
CASSLTEGLYNEQFF
TGTGCCAGCAGTTTGACCGAGGGCCTCTACAATGAGCAGTTCTTC
>NA|NA|TRBV20-1|TRBJ2-7
CSANRLGKQAQYF
TGCAGTGCTAACAGGCTAGGAAAGCAAGCGCAGTACTTC
>many|NA|TRBV12-3/TRBV12-4|TRBJ1-5
CASSYQGESWTQHF
TGTGCCAGCAGTTACCAGGGTGAGTCTTGGACCCAGCATTTT
>many|NA|TRBV27|TRBJ2-1
CASTHPGRADEQFF
TGTGCCAGCACCCACCCGGGGCGGGCTGATGAGCAGTTCTTC
>many|NA|TRBV20-1|TRBJ2-3
CSASGTRTDTQYF
TGCAGTGCTAGCGGAACCCGCACAGATACGCAGTATTTT
>many|NA|TRBV2|TRBJ1-2
CASSPTGFGGYTF
TGTGCCAGCAGCCCCACAGGGTTCGGCGGCTACACCTTC
>many|TRBD1|TRBV5-1|TRBJ2-5
CASSLEGQFETQYF
TGCGCCAGCAGCTTAGAGGGACAGTTCGAGACCCAGTACTTC
>many|TRBD1|TRBV3-1|TRBJ2-1
CASSPWTGSDNEQFF
TGTGCCAGCAGCCCCTGGACAGGGAGCGACAATGAGCAGTTCTTC
>many|TRBD1|TRBV3-1|TRBJ1-6
CASSPGTGSSPLHF
TGTGCCAGCAGCCCAGGGACAGGGAGTTCACCCCTCCACTTT
>many|NA|TRBV5-1|TRBJ1-1
CASSLMVSANTEAFF
TGCGCCAGCAGCTTGATGGTGTCGGCGAACACTGAAGCTTTCTTT
>many|NA|TRBV7-9|TRBJ1-1
CASSFNREAFF
TGTGCCAGCAGCTTTAACCGCGAAGCTTTCTTT
>many|NA|TRBV7-6|TRBJ1-3
CASSLFAPSSRGSFSGTIYF
TGTGCCAGCAGCTTATTCGCCCCTTCCTCCAGGGGTTCCTTCTCCGGCACCATATATTTT
>many|NA|TRBV12-3/TRBV12-4|TRBJ2-1
CASRRDAVAEQFF
TGTGCCAGCAGACGGGACGCAGTTGCTGAGCAGTTCTTC
>many|NA|TRBV7-2|TRBJ2-3
CASSLVADTQYF
TGCGCCAGCAGCTTGGTGGCAGATACGCAGTATTTT
>many|NA|TRBV20-1|TRBJ2-1
CSARLHPTGGSYNEQFF
TGCAGTGCTAGACTTCATCCGACTGGAGGCTCCTACAATGAGCAGTTCTTC
>many|NA|TRBV10-3|TRBJ2-5
CAISEPGRETQYF
TGTGCCATCAGTGAGCCGGGGCGAGAGACCCAGTACTTC
>many|NA|TRBV5-1|TRBJ1-2
CASSLAPRASGYTF
TGCGCCAGCAGCTTGGCTCCCAGGGCCAGTGGCTACACCTTC
>many|TRBD2|TRBV20-1|TRBJ2-5
CSASVPLSGSNPETQYF
TGCAGTGCTAGTGTCCCCCTTAGCGGGAGTAATCCCGAGACCCAGTACTTC
>many|NA|TRBV5-1|TRBJ1-1
CASSLGGVVANTEAFF
TGCGCCAGCAGCTTGGGCGGGGTCGTGGCAAACACTGAAGCTTTCTTT
>many|NA|TRBV20-1|TRBJ2-3
CSARGPADTQYF
TGCAGTGCTAGGGGCCCAGCAGATACGCAGTATTTT